This TCR beta chain was identified during a study of T-cell memory formation after mild COVID-19. Study summary: The study found TCR clusters largely donor specific.

CDR1 is MGHRA, CDR2 YSYEKL, per germline. V lost 4 bases, J lost 0 bases, and 12 bases stayed unmatched. The CDR3 has 17 residues. About this clonotype itself: What it recognizes is unknown.

TCRdb reprocessed the 5' RACE reads with MiXCR, giving one entry per CDR3 protein. The sample has about 260,000 distinct CDR3 sequences; 8% to 10% are singletons. Study conclusions and caveats: Cross-reactive memory seemingly joined, as some responding clones were found in pre-infection memory.

V and J are TRBV4-1 and TRBJ2-7, with 7 bases aligning to TRBD2. The sample consisted of PBMCs or a T cell subset sorted from them (not recorded which). The clonotype was recovered from a man younger than 30 who had mild COVID-19 (a few samples of this study predate the infection). Cell type and time point are not known. CDR3 bases: TGCGCCAGCAGCCTCACCCTGGGAGGGGACGCCTCCTACGAGCAGTACTTC. Encoded protein: CASSLTLGGDASYEQYF.